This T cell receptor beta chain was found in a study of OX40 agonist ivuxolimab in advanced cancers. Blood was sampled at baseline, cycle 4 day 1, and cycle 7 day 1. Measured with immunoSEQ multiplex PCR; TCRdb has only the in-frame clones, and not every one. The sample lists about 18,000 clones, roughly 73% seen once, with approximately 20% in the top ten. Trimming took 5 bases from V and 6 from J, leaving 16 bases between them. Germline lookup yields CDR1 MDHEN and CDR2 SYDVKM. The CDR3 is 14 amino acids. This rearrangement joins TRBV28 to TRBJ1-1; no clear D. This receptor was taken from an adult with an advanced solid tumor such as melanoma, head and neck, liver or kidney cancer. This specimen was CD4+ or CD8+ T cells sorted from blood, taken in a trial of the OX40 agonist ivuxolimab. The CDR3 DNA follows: TGTGCCAGCAGTCCCCCCCCGGGGTGGGCTGAAGCTTTCTTT. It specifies CASSPPPGWAEAFF.